This TCR beta chain comes out of a study of monozygotic twins with inflammatory bowel disease. With about 15 and 9 cycles respectively, two nested PCRs were carried out on TCRalpha and TCRbeta cDNA. Reanalyzing the 5' RACE reads, TCRdb keeps one entry per CDR3 protein, without DNA. The sample totals 300,000 to 400,000 distinct CDR3 sequences. Points from the study as a whole: No repertoire similarity difference was seen between concordant and discordant twins; power was possibly limited.

Worth noting for this clonotype: Its specificity is not known.

Whole blood, unsorted for T cells, was the source of total RNA. This CDR3 region has 14 residues. Germline V gene data show CDR1 as SGHRS and CDR2 as YFSETQ. The sample consisted of blood. The receptor was derived from a human donor with ulcerative colitis or Crohn's disease, or a healthy co-twin of an affected twin (not recorded which). The chain has TRBV5-1 and TRBJ2-2; TCRdb selects TRBD1, and the lack of DNA leaves this call unchecked. CDR3 amino acids: CASSIPGVAGELFF.